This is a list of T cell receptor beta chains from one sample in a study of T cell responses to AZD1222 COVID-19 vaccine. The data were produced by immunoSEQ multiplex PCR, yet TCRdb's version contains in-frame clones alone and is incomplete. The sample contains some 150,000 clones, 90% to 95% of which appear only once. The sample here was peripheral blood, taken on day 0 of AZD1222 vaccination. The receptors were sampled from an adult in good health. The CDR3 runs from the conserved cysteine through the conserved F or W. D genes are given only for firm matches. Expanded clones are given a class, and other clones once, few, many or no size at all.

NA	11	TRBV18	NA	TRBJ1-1	TGTGCCAGCTCACTGGACACTGAAGCTTTCTTT	CASSLDTEAFF
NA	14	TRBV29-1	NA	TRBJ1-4	TGCAGCGTTACGCCCCTCGCAGGGAGAGAAAAACTGTTTTTT	CSVTPLAGREKLFF
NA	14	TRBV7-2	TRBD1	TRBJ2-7	TGTGCCAGCAGCCGGCGACAGGGGGTGGACGAGCAGTACTTC	CASSRRQGVDEQYF
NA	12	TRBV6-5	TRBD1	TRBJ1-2	TGTGCCACCCGGGGACAGTTCTATGGCTACACCTTC	CATRGQFYGYTF
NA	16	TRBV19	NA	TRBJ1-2	TGTGCCAGTAGTCGTACAGGGCTCTCGGCTAACTATGGCTACACCTTC	CASSRTGLSANYGYTF
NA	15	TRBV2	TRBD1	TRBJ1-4	TGTGCCAGCAGTGGTGCAGGGGGTACTAATGAAAAACTGTTTTTT	CASSGAGGTNEKLFF
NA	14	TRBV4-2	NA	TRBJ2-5	TGTGCCAGCAGCCACCTGCCCTACCAAGAGACCCAGTACTTC	CASSHLPYQETQYF
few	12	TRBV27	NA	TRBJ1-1	TGTGCCAGCAGTTCTAAGAACACTGAAGCTTTCTTT	CASSSKNTEAFF
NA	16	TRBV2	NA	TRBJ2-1	TGTGCCAGCAGGTCCACAGGGGGGGGCTCCTACAATGAGCAGTTCTTC	CASRSTGGGSYNEQFF
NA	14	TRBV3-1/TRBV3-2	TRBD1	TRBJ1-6	TGTGCCAGCAGCCTCGGGCAGGGGGGCTCACCCCTCCACTTT	CASSLGQGGSPLHF
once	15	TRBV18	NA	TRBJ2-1	TGTGCCAGCTCACCCCGGGCGGGCCCTGGGAATGAGCAGTTCTTC	CASSPRAGPGNEQFF
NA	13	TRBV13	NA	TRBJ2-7	TGTGCCAGCAGCTTCCGGGAAACCTACGAGCAGTACTTC	CASSFRETYEQYF
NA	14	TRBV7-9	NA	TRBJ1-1	TGTGCCAGCAGCTTAGATAGGTCAAACACTGAAGCTTTCTTT	CASSLDRSNTEAFF
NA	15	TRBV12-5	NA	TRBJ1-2	TGTGCTAGTGGTTTGGCGACCAGGGTGGGCTATGGCTACACCTTC	CASGLATRVGYGYTF
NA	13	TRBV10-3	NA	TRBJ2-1	TGTGCCATCAGTGAGCCAGGGTACAATGAGCAGTTCTTC	CAISEPGYNEQFF
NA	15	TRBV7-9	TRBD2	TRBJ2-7	TGTGCCAGCAGCTTGATGAGGACTAGCTACTACGAGCAGTACTTC	CASSLMRTSYYEQYF
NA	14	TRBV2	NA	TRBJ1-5	TGTGCCAGCAGTGAATGGGCAGACAATCAGCCCCAGCATTTT	CASSEWADNQPQHF
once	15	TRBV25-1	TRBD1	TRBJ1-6	TGTGCCAGCAGTGGCCACAGGGGAGGCAATTCACCCCTCCACTTT	CASSGHRGGNSPLHF
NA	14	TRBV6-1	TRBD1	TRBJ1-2	TGTGCCAGCAGTGAGGGACAGGGTAACTATGGCTACACCTTC	CASSEGQGNYGYTF
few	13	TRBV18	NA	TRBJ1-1	TGTGCCAGCTCACCAGACAGGTCTACTGAAGCTTTCTTT	CASSPDRSTEAFF
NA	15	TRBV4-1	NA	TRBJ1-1	TGCGCCAGCAGCCAAGGTCAGGGTGGAGTTGTTGAAGCTTTCTTT	CASSQGQGGVVEAFF
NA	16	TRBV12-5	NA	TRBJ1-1	TGTGCTAGTGGTTTGGTACAGGCATCTTGGGACACTGAAGCTTTCTTT	CASGLVQASWDTEAFF
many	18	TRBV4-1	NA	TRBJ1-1	TGCGCCAGCAGCCAAGGGGGTTTCTTTACAAACCTGAACACTGAAGCTTTCTTT	CASSQGGFFTNLNTEAFF
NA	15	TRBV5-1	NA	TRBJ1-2	TGCGCCAGCAGCAACCCCCCCACGGCGAACTATGGCTACACCTTC	CASSNPPTANYGYTF
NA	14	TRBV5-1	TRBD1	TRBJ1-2	TGCGCCAGCAGCCTCCTACAGGGGGCGAATGGCTACACCTTC	CASSLLQGANGYTF
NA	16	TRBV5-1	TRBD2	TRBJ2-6	TGCGCCAGCAGCGTTGGACTAGCCTCTGGGGCCAACGTCCTGACTTTC	CASSVGLASGANVLTF
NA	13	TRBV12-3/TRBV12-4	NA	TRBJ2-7	TGTGCCAGCAGTTTCATCGTTGCCGGCGAGCAGTACTTC	CASSFIVAGEQYF
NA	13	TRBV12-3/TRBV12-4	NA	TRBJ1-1	TGTGCCAGCAGTTCACAGGGAAACACTGAAGCTTTCTTT	CASSSQGNTEAFF
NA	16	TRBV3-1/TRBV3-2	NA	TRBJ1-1	TGTGCCAGCAGCCAAGGGGGGTCGGTACCGAACACTGAAGCTTTCTTT	CASSQGGSVPNTEAFF
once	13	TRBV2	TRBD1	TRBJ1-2	TGTGCCAGCAGTGGGACAGGGAACTATGGCTACACCTTC	CASSGTGNYGYTF
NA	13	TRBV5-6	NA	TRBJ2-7	TGTGCCAGCAGCTTGGCGAGGTTTTACGAGCAGTACTTC	CASSLARFYEQYF
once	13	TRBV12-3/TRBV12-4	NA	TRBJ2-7	TGTGCCAGCAGTCTCCGGACAGTCTACGAGCAGTACTTC	CASSLRTVYEQYF
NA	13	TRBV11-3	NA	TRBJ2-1	TGTGCCAGCAGCTTAGAGGATAACAATGAGCAGTTCTTC	CASSLEDNNEQFF
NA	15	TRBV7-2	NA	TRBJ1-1	TGTGCCAGCAGCTTAGCGAGAGGGGGGGTGACTGAAGCTTTCTTT	CASSLARGGVTEAFF
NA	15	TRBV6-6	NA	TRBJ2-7	TGTGCCAGCACCCCTTTCTTGGGGGGCACCTACGAGCAGTACTTC	CASTPFLGGTYEQYF
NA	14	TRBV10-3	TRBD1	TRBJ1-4	TGTGCCATCAGGGGAGGACAGGGAGATGAAAAACTGTTTTTT	CAIRGGQGDEKLFF
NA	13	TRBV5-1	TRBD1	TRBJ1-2	TGCGCCAGCAGCTCCGGGACAGCGGGTGGCTACACCTTC	CASSSGTAGGYTF
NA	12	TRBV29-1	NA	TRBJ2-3	TGCTCCGCATCCACCCCCACAGATACGCAGTATTTT	CSASTPTDTQYF
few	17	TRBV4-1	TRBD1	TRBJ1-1	TGCGCCAGCAGCCAAGTTTCGGGACAGATAGTGAACACTGAAGCTTTCTTT	CASSQVSGQIVNTEAFF
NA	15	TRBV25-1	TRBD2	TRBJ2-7	TGTGCCAGCAGTCCACCAACGGGAGGAGGTCTCGAGCAGTACTTC	CASSPPTGGGLEQYF
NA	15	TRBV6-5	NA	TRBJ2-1	TGTGCCAGCAGTTACGCGGGGCCGTCCTACAATGAGCAGTTCTTC	CASSYAGPSYNEQFF
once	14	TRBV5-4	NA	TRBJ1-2	TGTGCCAGCAGCTTGGCGGGGCAGGCCCATGGCTACACCTTC	CASSLAGQAHGYTF
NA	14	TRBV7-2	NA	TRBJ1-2	TGTGCCAGCAGCTTAGACCCGGGCTACTATGGCTACACCTTC	CASSLDPGYYGYTF
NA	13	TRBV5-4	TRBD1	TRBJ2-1	TGTGCCAGCAGCTTGGGCAGGGGGAATGAGCAGTTCTTC	CASSLGRGNEQFF
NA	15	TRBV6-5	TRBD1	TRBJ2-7	TGTGCCAGCAGTTATAACACAGGGGGCGGGTACGAGCAGTACTTC	CASSYNTGGGYEQYF
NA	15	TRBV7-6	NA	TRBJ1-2	TGTGCCAGCAGCTTAGGGCGGGCCCCTAAGGATGGCTACACCTTC	CASSLGRAPKDGYTF
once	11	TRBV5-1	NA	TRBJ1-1	TGCGCCAGCAACCTTGGAGAATCGGCTTTCTTT	CASNLGESAFF
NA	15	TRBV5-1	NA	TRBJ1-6	TGCGCCAGCAGGAGTGTCGGGACCTCGGGGTCACCCCTCCACTTT	CASRSVGTSGSPLHF
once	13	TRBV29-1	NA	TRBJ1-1	TGCAGCGTTGATAGGGGTAGTGGCACTGAAGCTTTCTTT	CSVDRGSGTEAFF